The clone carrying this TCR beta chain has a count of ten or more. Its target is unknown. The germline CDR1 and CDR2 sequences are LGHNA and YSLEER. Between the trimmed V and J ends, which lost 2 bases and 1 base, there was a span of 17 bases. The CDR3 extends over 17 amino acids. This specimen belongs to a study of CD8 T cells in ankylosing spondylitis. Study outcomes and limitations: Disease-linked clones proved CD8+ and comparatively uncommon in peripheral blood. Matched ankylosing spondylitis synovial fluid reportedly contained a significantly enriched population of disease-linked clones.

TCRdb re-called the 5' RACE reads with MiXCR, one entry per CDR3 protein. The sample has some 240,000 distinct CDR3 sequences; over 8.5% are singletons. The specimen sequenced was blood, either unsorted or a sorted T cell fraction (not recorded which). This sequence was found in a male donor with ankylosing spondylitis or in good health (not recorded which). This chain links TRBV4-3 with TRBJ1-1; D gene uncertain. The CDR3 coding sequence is TGCGCCAGCAGCCAATCACTCGCCTTGGGGTCGAACACTGAAGCTTTCTTT. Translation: CASSQSLALGSNTEAFF.